The 23 T cell receptor beta chains presented below share a single source sample, sequenced in a study of shared clonotypes between healthy human individuals. The repertoire was sequenced with immunoSEQ multiplex PCR; TCRdb's copy has only in-frame clones and lacks some. The sample has about half a million clones, 81% seen once. Sequencing was done on a sample of PBMCs. These receptors all stem from a woman aged 40 to 50 in good health. Some clones in this sample may be carry-over from other donors' samples.

The chain joins TRBV10-3 to TRBJ2-3; 8 positions match TRBD2. CDR3 length: 16 residues. Germline V gene data show CDR1 as ENHRY and CDR2 as SYGVKD. Unmatched junction bases numbered 11, after V lost 8 bases and J lost 1 base. Here the CDR3 reads CAIGSGGALGTDTQYF. The CDR3 nucleotides read TGTGCCATCGGGTCCGGGGGGGCTCTTGGCACAGATACGCAGTATTTT.

The chain is built from TRBV11-2 and TRBJ2-7, with 13 bases that match TRBD2. CDR3 length: 16 amino acids. With V trimmed by 3 bases and J by 2 bases, 4 bases remained unmatched. Germline-derived CDR1 and CDR2 are SGHAT and FQNNGV. CDR3 sequence reads: CASSFGTSGVAYEQYF. As DNA, the CDR3 is TGTGCCAGCAGCTTTGGGACTAGCGGGGTAGCCTACGAGCAGTACTTC.

V is TRBV4-1 and J is TRBJ2-7; the D is unclear. Trimming took off 4 bases at V and 6 bases at J, with 19 bases between the two ends. The CDR3 spans 15 residues. CDR1 and CDR2 (germline): MGHRA, YSYEKL. CDR3 loop: CASSLSYMSPGEQYF. Written as DNA, the CDR3 is TGCGCCAGCAGCCTTTCGTACATGTCCCCAGGCGAGCAGTACTTC.

V usage is TRBV5-1 and J usage is TRBJ1-2, with 8 nucleotides matching TRBD1. Germline CDR1 reads SGHRS; CDR2 reads YFSETQ. CDR3 length: 14 residues. The V segment lost 4 bases and the J segment 10 bases; nucleotides outside the gene matches: 12. As DNA, the CDR3 is TGCGCCAGCAGCCCGGCCGGGACAGGATTTGACTACACCTTC. It codes for CASSPAGTGFDYTF.

Of note for this clone: A far larger clone differs by one base, so this is likely a read error. The rearrangement uses TRBV5-4 and TRBJ1-2; 7 bases match TRBD1. Germline V gives CDR1 SGHNT, CDR2 YYREEE (reference sequence). This CDR3 contains 16 residues. The CDR3 protein is CASSLSQGRGNYGCTF. CDR3 nucleotide sequence: TGTGCCAGCAGCTTGTCACAGGGGAGGGGGAACTATGGCTGCACCTTC.

The chain carries TRBV7-2 and TRBJ2-1, with TRBD1 matching over 7 bases. V trimming: 3 bases; J trimming: 0 bases; junction bases outside the gene matches: 5. This CDR3 region has 16 residues. Looked up from germline, CDR1 is SGHTA and CDR2 is FQGNSA. The CDR3 region has the DNA TGTGCCAGCAGCTTCCAGGGACAGAGCTCCTACAATGAGCAGTTCTTC. As protein: CASSFQGQSSYNEQFF. Together with reference TRBV7-2 and TRBJ2-1, the CDR3 gives the full variable domain: GAGVSQSPSNKVTEKGKDVELRCDPISGHTALYWYRQSLGQGLEFLIYFQGNSAPDKSGLPSDRFSAERTGGSVSTLTIQRTQQEDSAVYLCASSFQGQSSYNEQFFGPGTRLTVL.

This clone occurred a few times. The rearrangement joins TRBV5-4 to TRBJ2-2; the D gene is possibly TRBD1 (6 bases). The V end was cut by 0 bases, the J end by 4 bases, with 10 bases between. Germline V gene data show CDR1 as SGHNT and CDR2 as YYREEE (reference sequence). This CDR3 is built from 15 residues. DNA for the CDR3: TGTGCCAGCAGCTTGGACAGGGTACTCACCGGGGAGCTGTTTTTT. It specifies CASSLDRVLTGELFF.

In the case of this clone: This could be a read error, since a much larger clone is one nucleotide away. This rearrangement joins TRBV2 to TRBJ1-1, with D unclear. This CDR3 contains 15 residues. With 6 bases removed from V and 1 base from J, the gap between germline ends came to 15 bases. Germline V gene lookup returns CDR1 SNHLY and CDR2 FYNNEI. CDR3 nucleotides: TGTGCCAGCAGGGAGGGATTGATCCAGAACACTGAAGCTTTCTTT. Translated: CASREGLIQNTEAFF. The complete variable domain, with remaining parts taken from reference TRBV2 and TRBJ1-1, reads EPEVTQTPSHQVTQMGQEVILRCVPISNHLYFYWYRQILGQKVEFLVSFYNNEISEKSEIFDDQFSVERPDGSNFTLKIRSTKLEDSAMYFCASREGLIQNTEAFFGQGTRLTVV.

Of note for this clone: It differs at one base from a far larger clone, so likely a read error. Other DNA variants within this sample encode the same CDR3. The chain links TRBV13 to TRBJ2-2; tentative D call: TRBD1 (6 bases). The CDR3 spans 17 residues. CDR1 and CDR2 from the germline V gene are PRHDT and FYEKMQ (reference sequence). The CDR3 here is CASIGGKDSSNTGELFF. In DNA, the CDR3 is TGTGCCAGCATTGGGGGAAAGGACAGTTCGAACACCGGGGAACTGTTTTTT.

J is TRBJ2-3 and V is TRBV7-3; no reliable D call. The CDR3 is 14 residues long. Germline-derived CDR1 and CDR2 are SGHTA and FQGTGA. V was shortened by 5 bases and J by 2 bases, with 11 bases between the two germline ends. The DNA of the CDR3 is TGTGCCAGCAGCCTAAATCCAGCCACAGATACGCAGTATTTT. It is translated as CASSLNPATDTQYF.

The chain combines TRBV6-1 with TRBJ1-5; the match to TRBD1 covers 7 bases. CDR3 length equals 15 residues. Trimming removed 6 bases from V and 3 bases from J; junction bases left unmatched: 8. Germline lookup yields CDR1 MNHNS and CDR2 SASEGT. This chain's CDR3 is CASRTPGGDNQPQHF. The CDR3 region has the DNA TGTGCCAGCAGGACCCCAGGGGGAGACAATCAGCCCCAGCATTTT.

V usage is TRBV6-5 and J usage is TRBJ2-7; TRBD2 matches at 11 bases. The V and J ends lost 6 bases and 4 bases, in that order; junction bases with no gene match: 5. Per the germline V gene, CDR1 is MNHEY and CDR2 is SVGAGI. The CDR3 length is 14 residues. CDR3 nucleotides: TGTGCCAGCAGGCGACTAGCGGGGTCTTACGAGCAGTACTTC. The encoded protein is CASRRLAGSYEQYF.

The chain carries TRBV5-1 and TRBJ2-3; 9 nucleotides align to TRBD1. With 4 bases clipped from V and 3 bases from J, the junction kept 9 bases outside the gene matches. The CDR3 length is 16 residues. Germline loops: CDR1 SGHRS, CDR2 YFSETQ. The CDR3 DNA follows: TGCGCCAGCAGCCCGAGGGGGGACAGGGCAACAGATACGCAGTATTTT. This translates into CASSPRGDRATDTQYF.

This chain connects TRBV25-1 to TRBJ2-5; D is unclear. Looked up from germline, CDR1 is MGHDK and CDR2 is SYGVNS. The V end lost 3 bases, the J end lost 4 bases, and 9 bases lay between the germline ends. The CDR3 is made up of 13 amino acids. CDR3 DNA: TGTGCCAGCAGTGATGGGTACGGAGAGACCCAGTACTTC. Amino acids: CASSDGYGETQYF.

J is TRBJ2-7 and V is TRBV29-1; the match to TRBD2 covers 12 bases. CDR3 length: 14 amino acids. Germline-derived CDR1 and CDR2 are SQVTM and ANQGSEA. The ends lost 1 base at V and 2 bases at J; junction bases unmatched: 0. The CDR3 reads CSVEGLAGAYEQYF. The CDR3, as DNA: TGCAGCGTTGAAGGACTAGCGGGAGCCTACGAGCAGTACTTC.

This sequence joins TRBV28 and TRBJ2-3; D is undetermined. The germline V and J ends were trimmed by 2 bases and 4 bases, with 4 bases remaining between them. Germline V gene data show CDR1 as MDHEN and CDR2 as SYDVKM. This CDR3 is built from 12 residues. CDR3 sequence (DNA): TGTGCCAGCAGTTTAGAGGCAGATACGCAGTATTTT. Translation: CASSLEADTQYF. Based on the CDR3 plus reference TRBV28 and TRBJ2-3, the full variable domain is DVKVTQSSRYLVKRTGEKVFLECVQDMDHENMFWYRQDPGLGLRLIYFSYDVKMKEKGDIPEGYSVSREKKERFSLILESASTNQTSMYLCASSLEADTQYFGPGTRLTVL.

The V gene is TRBV7-8, the J gene TRBJ2-7; maybe TRBD1 (5 bases). Looked up from germline, CDR1 is SGHVS and CDR2 is FQNEAQ. Trimming took 3 bases from V and 7 from J, leaving 7 bases between them. This CDR3 contains 11 residues. The DNA of the CDR3 is TGTGCCAGCAGCTTCAGGGATGAGCAGTACTTC. This translates into CASSFRDEQYF. Variable domain in full (rest from reference TRBV7-8 and TRBJ2-7): GAGVSQSPRYKVAKRGQDVALRCDPISGHVSLFWYQQALGQGPEFLTYFQNEAQLDKSGLPSDRFFAERPEGSVSTLKIQRTQQEDSAVYLCASSFRDEQYFGPGTRLTVT.

The chain couples TRBV7-3 to TRBJ2-5; 8 bases align to TRBD1. The V and J ends lost 1 base and 3 bases, in that order; junction bases with no gene match: 10. The CDR3 length is 17 residues. Germline V gives CDR1 SGHTA, CDR2 FQGTGA. The CDR3 region has the DNA TGTGCCAGCAGCTTAAAAGGTGGCAGGGGGCGCGAAGAGACCCAGTACTTC. Amino acid sequence: CASSLKGGRGREETQYF.

The CDR3, as DNA: TGTGCCAGCAGTACAGAGGGGAGGGCGCAGTATTTT. Translation: CASSTEGRAQYF. V and J are TRBV6-1 and TRBJ2-3; 7 bases align to TRBD2. The CDR3 is made up of 12 amino acids. V lost 5 bases and J lost 10; bases outside the gene matches: 6. Germline V gene sequence: CDR1 MNHNS, CDR2 SASEGT.

This clone is a singleton in its sample. Here the CDR3 reads CASSLGGPNYGYTF. The DNA of the CDR3 is TGTGCCAGCAGCTTAGGGGGACCCAACTATGGCTACACCTTC. The chain links TRBV7-6 to TRBJ1-2, with D possibly matching TRBD1 (5 bases). The ends were cut back, 1 base at V and 2 bases at J, with 8 bases in the middle. Germline lookup yields CDR1 SGHVS and CDR2 FNYEAQ. This CDR3 is 14 amino acids long.

This rearrangement joins TRBV18 to TRBJ1-1; perhaps TRBD1 as D (5 bases). V dropped 0 bases and J dropped 4 bases, with 9 bases sitting between them. The V gene's germline CDR1 is KGHSH and CDR2 LQKENI. This CDR3 region has 14 residues. CDR3 sequence (DNA): TGTGCCAGCTCACCACCGGTCAGGGCCACTGAAGCTTTCTTT. The encoded protein is CASSPPVRATEAFF.

A single count supports this clone. J is TRBJ1-2 and V is TRBV5-6; 8 nucleotides line up with TRBD1. There are 13 residues in the CDR3. J was trimmed by 2 bases and V by 4 bases; bases with no gene match: 1. CDR1 is SGHDT, CDR2 YYEEEE, per germline. The CDR3 spells CASSAGGNYGYTF. DNA for the CDR3: TGTGCCAGCAGCGCAGGGGGCAACTATGGCTACACCTTC.

This chain links TRBV11-2 with TRBJ2-7, with 12 nucleotides matching TRBD2. Germline V gene lookup returns CDR1 SGHAT and CDR2 FQNNGV. V gave up 4 bases and J gave up 3 bases; unmatched junction bases: 10. CDR3 length: 17 amino acids. CDR3 nucleotide sequence: TGTGCCAGCAGCTCCGATCGTAGACTAGCGGGAGTCTACGAGCAGTACTTC. This codes for CASSSDRRLAGVYEQYF.